This record covers a single TCR beta chain. The record originates from a study of PD-1 blockade in classical Hodgkin lymphoma. After autologous stem cell transplantation all patients relapsed, and prior brentuximab vedotin exposure differed between cohorts. Investigators isolated CD4+ T cells from thawed PBMCs through magnetic negative selection. Method: immunoSEQ multiplex PCR; TCRdb's copy keeps in-frame clones and lacks some. The sample includes 17,000 or so clones, over 80% seen only once; the top ten take 1%. The CDR3 consists of 13 residues. V was trimmed by 0 bases and J by 11 bases, leaving 14 bases between them. Germline CDR1 reads SGHDT; CDR2 reads YYEEEE.

The sequencing used CD4+ T cells from blood, collected at baseline. The rearrangement links TRBV5-6 to TRBJ2-5; D gene ambiguous. The sequence came from a human donor with classical Hodgkin lymphoma. CDR3 coding DNA: TGTGCCAGCAGCTTGGTCCAGGTTGGTGAGCAGTACTTC. Translating gives CASSLVQVGEQYF.